This is a list of T cell receptor beta chains from one sample in a study of T-cell memory formation after mild COVID-19. TCRdb passed the 5' RACE reads through MiXCR, listing each CDR3 protein once. Of hundreds of thousands of distinct CDR3 sequences listed, approximately 18% are singletons. The sequencing input was PBMCs or a T cell subset sorted from them (not recorded which). These receptors were obtained from an adult woman who had mild COVID-19 (a few samples of this study predate the infection). Cell type and time point are not known. CDR3s include the opening cysteine and the closing phenylalanine or tryptophan. D genes are given only for firm matches. Clone size is stated in some rows and not others, as once, few, many or a class when expanded.

d_gene,abundance,j_gene,len,v_gene,CDR3nt,CDR3aa
.,.,TRBJ2-6,16,TRBV2,TGTGCCAGCAGTGATATGGGGCGCTCTGGGGCCAACGTCCTGACTTTC,CASSDMGRSGANVLTF
TRBD2,few,TRBJ2-1,16,TRBV6-2/TRBV6-3,TGTGCCAGCAGTCAGACTCTAGCGGGAGAGAACAATGAGCAGTTCTTC,CASSQTLAGENNEQFF
.,.,TRBJ1-5,16,TRBV4-2,TGTGCCAGCAGCCAAGGAGGGCTTGATGAGGGTCAGCCCCAGCATTTT,CASSQGGLDEGQPQHF
TRBD1,many,TRBJ2-4,14,TRBV5-5,TGTGCCAGCAGCGGTGGACGACAGGGAAGCATTCAGTACTTC,CASSGGRQGSIQYF
.,.,TRBJ1-1,15,TRBV13,TGTGCCAGCAGATCCCGCAGGGTACCGGGGACTGAAGCTTTCTTT,CASRSRRVPGTEAFF
TRBD1,many,TRBJ2-3,13,TRBV24-1,TGTGCCACCGTAGGACAGGGCACAGATACGCAGTATTTT,CATVGQGTDTQYF
TRBD1,few,TRBJ2-3,15,TRBV27,TGTGCCAGCAGTCTATGGACAGGGGTACCAGATACGCAGTATTTT,CASSLWTGVPDTQYF
TRBD1,.,TRBJ2-7,12,TRBV27,TGTGCCAGCCGACAGGGGGACTACGAGCAGTACTTC,CASRQGDYEQYF
.,many,TRBJ2-3,16,TRBV5-1,TGCGCCAGCAGCTTGTCGGCTAGCAGGAGCACAGATACGCAGTATTTT,CASSLSASRSTDTQYF
.,.,TRBJ2-5,13,TRBV7-9,TGTGCCAGCAACCGAGGGGGTCAAGAGACCCAGTACTTC,CASNRGGQETQYF
TRBD2,few,TRBJ2-5,12,TRBV6-5,TGTGCCAGCAGTTTACCGGGACTACGCCTTTACTTC,CASSLPGLRLYF
TRBD2,many,TRBJ2-5,17,TRBV12-3/TRBV12-4,TGTGCCAGCAGTTTTCCCCTAGCGGGGGCCTACCAAGAGACCCAGTACTTC,CASSFPLAGAYQETQYF
.,.,TRBJ1-1,13,TRBV20-1,TGCAGTGCTGGAGGAACGGGAAAGACTGAAGCTTTCTTT,CSAGGTGKTEAFF
TRBD1,.,TRBJ1-5,14,TRBV25-1,TGTGCCAGCAGCCCATGGGAGGGGGCACAGCCCCAGCATTTT,CASSPWEGAQPQHF
.,few,TRBJ2-5,15,TRBV7-2,TGTGCCAGCAGCCCCCAGGGCGGGAATATAAAGACCCAGTACTTC,CASSPQGGNIKTQYF
.,.,TRBJ2-7,15,TRBV12-3/TRBV12-4,TGTGCCAGCAGTTCCCGGACGGGGAGCCTCTACGAGCAGTACTTC,CASSSRTGSLYEQYF
TRBD1,.,TRBJ2-1,15,TRBV7-3,TGTGCCAGCAGCTCGGGACAGGGCGTGAGCAATGAGCAGTTCTTC,CASSSGQGVSNEQFF
.,few,TRBJ1-1,16,TRBV4-3,TGCGCCAGCAGCCTAGGGCGGCGGACCATGAACACTGAAGCTTTCTTT,CASSLGRRTMNTEAFF
TRBD1,many,TRBJ1-1,14,TRBV7-9,TGTGCCAGCAGCCTCACAGGGGCGAACACTGAAGCTTTCTTT,CASSLTGANTEAFF
.,.,TRBJ2-3,14,TRBV20-1,TGCAGTGCTAGTCCTGGGACATCCACAGATACGCAGTATTTT,CSASPGTSTDTQYF
TRBD2,.,TRBJ2-1,18,TRBV12-3/TRBV12-4,TGTGCCAGCTTAAATCACAGCTATAGCGGGGGCCAGATCCGTGAGCAGTTCTTC,CASLNHSYSGGQIREQFF
.,many,TRBJ2-2,13,TRBV29-1,TGCAGCGGCGAGTCGTCGAACACCGGGGAGCTGTTTTTT,CSGESSNTGELFF
.,.,TRBJ1-4,14,TRBV27,TGTGCCAGCAGTTCGTTCCAGGGCTTTGAAAAACTGTTTTTT,CASSSFQGFEKLFF
TRBD1,.,TRBJ1-2,16,TRBV6-5,TGTGCCAGCAGTCCTAACCCGGGACAGGGGATTTATGGCTACACCTTC,CASSPNPGQGIYGYTF
TRBD1,.,TRBJ1-2,16,TRBV7-3,TGTGCCAGCAGCCCCACAGGGACAGGGAATAACTATGGCTACACCTTC,CASSPTGTGNNYGYTF
.,.,TRBJ2-1,15,TRBV24-1,TGTGCCACCAGTGTTGGCCTCGAGATACACAATGAGCAGTTCTTC,CATSVGLEIHNEQFF
TRBD2,.,TRBJ2-2,15,TRBV27,TGTGCCAGCAGTTTAAATGGGGGGGACACCGGGGAGCTGTTTTTT,CASSLNGGDTGELFF
TRBD2,many,TRBJ2-2,15,TRBV4-2,TGTGCCAGCAGCCCGTACTCTAGCGGTGCCGGGGAGCTGTTTTTT,CASSPYSSGAGELFF
TRBD1,few,TRBJ1-1,15,TRBV14,TGTGCCAGCAGCCGCACAGGGGACTTGGGCACTGAAGCTTTCTTT,CASSRTGDLGTEAFF
TRBD1,few,TRBJ1-5,13,TRBV19,TGTGCCAGTACACCAGGGGGTCTTCAGCCCCAGCATTTT,CASTPGGLQPQHF
TRBD2,once,TRBJ2-5,14,TRBV7-8,TGTGCCAGCAGCTATAGCGGGAAACAAGAGACCCAGTACTTC,CASSYSGKQETQYF
.,.,TRBJ2-7,14,TRBV6-5,TGTGCCAGCAGTAACCCACCTGGCAGGGACGAGCAGTACTTC,CASSNPPGRDEQYF
.,.,TRBJ2-7,11,TRBV29-1,TGCAGCGCCAGGAGGTACTACGAGCAGTACTTC,CSARRYYEQYF
.,few,TRBJ2-1,14,TRBV24-1,TGTGCCACCAGTGACCCCGGACTATTACATGAGCAGTTCTTC,CATSDPGLLHEQFF
.,.,TRBJ1-5,15,TRBV29-1,TGCAGCGTTGTTTGGGGAGGGACGAGCAATCAGCCCCAGCATTTT,CSVVWGGTSNQPQHF
TRBD2,.,TRBJ2-1,14,TRBV7-9,TGTGCCAGCAGCTTGACTAGCGGGAGGAGTGAGCAGTTCTTC,CASSLTSGRSEQFF
.,few,TRBJ2-7,15,TRBV18,TGTGCCAGCTCACCATGGTCGGTGAGCTCCTACGAGCAGTACTTC,CASSPWSVSSYEQYF
.,.,TRBJ2-1,12,TRBV5-5,TGTGCCAGCAGCTTACCCGGGAGTCCGCAGTTCTTC,CASSLPGSPQFF
TRBD1,few,TRBJ2-3,14,TRBV12-3/TRBV12-4,TGTGCCAGCACCCCGGGACAGGGGAGGGATACGCAGTATTTT,CASTPGQGRDTQYF
TRBD1,few,TRBJ2-7,15,TRBV9,TGTGCCAGCAGCGTCGGGCAGGGGGCGTGGTACGAGCAGTACTTC,CASSVGQGAWYEQYF
TRBD2,few,TRBJ2-1,14,TRBV20-1,TGCAGTGCTAGGGGGACTAGCGGGGAGAATGAGCAGTTCTTC,CSARGTSGENEQFF
.,.,TRBJ2-7,16,TRBV7-9,TGTGCCAGCAGCTTAGAAGTGGTTGGGGAAATCTACGAGCAGTACTTC,CASSLEVVGEIYEQYF
TRBD1,.,TRBJ2-3,17,TRBV13,TGTGCCAGCAGCGGACGGGACAGGGCGTACAGCACAGATACGCAGTATTTT,CASSGRDRAYSTDTQYF
.,few,TRBJ1-1,14,TRBV5-1,TGCGCCAGCAGCTTGGATTCGGGGGGAACTGAAGCTTTCTTT,CASSLDSGGTEAFF
TRBD2,few,TRBJ2-5,16,TRBV5-4,TGTGCCAGCAGCTCAGGACTAGCGGGGCACCAAGAGACCCAGTACTTC,CASSSGLAGHQETQYF
.,.,TRBJ2-1,10,TRBV21-1,TGTGCCAGGGTAAACAATGAGCAGTTCTTC,CARVNNEQFF
.,.,TRBJ1-2,13,TRBV20-1,TGCAGTGCTAGCCGTGGTCAGGACTATGGCTACACCTTC,CSASRGQDYGYTF
TRBD1,.,TRBJ2-3,17,TRBV7-7,TGTGCTAGCAGCTCTTGTTACCGGGACAGGGGCTTAGATACGCAGTATTTT,CASSSCYRDRGLDTQYF
TRBD2,.,TRBJ2-3,15,TRBV13,TGTGCCAGCAGCTTATGGGCGGGAGGCACAGATACGCAGTATTTT,CASSLWAGGTDTQYF
TRBD1,many,TRBJ2-2,15,TRBV12-3/TRBV12-4,TGTGCCAGCAGTTTAGGAGACAGGGGGCTCGGGGAGCTGTTTTTT,CASSLGDRGLGELFF
TRBD1,.,TRBJ1-4,17,TRBV5-5,TGTGCCAGCAGCTCGTCCGGGACAGGGTATTTGAGTGAAAAACTGTTTTTT,CASSSSGTGYLSEKLFF
TRBD2,few,TRBJ2-7,15,TRBV12-3/TRBV12-4,TGTGCCAGCAGTTTTGGCCGGGAGGTCTCCTACGAGCAGTACTTC,CASSFGREVSYEQYF
.,.,TRBJ2-1,13,TRBV7-6,TGTGCCAGCAGCGACCGTCCCGCCAATGAGCAGTTCTTC,CASSDRPANEQFF
.,.,TRBJ1-1,14,TRBV4-1,TGCGCCAGCAGCCAAGTGGGGAGGCGCACTGAAGCTTTCTTT,CASSQVGRRTEAFF
.,.,TRBJ2-1,15,TRBV9,TGTGCCAGCAGCGTAGTGGGGGGCCACTACAATGAGCAGTTCTTC,CASSVVGGHYNEQFF
.,.,TRBJ1-2,13,TRBV12-3/TRBV12-4,TGTGCCAGCAGCCCAGGGGTTAACTATGGCTACACCTTC,CASSPGVNYGYTF
.,many,TRBJ2-7,14,TRBV5-1,TGCGCCAGCAGCTTGGGCCACGGAGCCTACGAGCAGTACTTC,CASSLGHGAYEQYF
TRBD1,.,TRBJ2-5,15,TRBV28,TGTGCCAGCAGTTTATACAGGGGTGGACAAGAGACCCAGTACTTC,CASSLYRGGQETQYF
.,.,TRBJ2-7,14,TRBV12-3/TRBV12-4,TGTGCCAGCAGTCTGACTGAGCCGCTCTACGAGCAGTACTTC,CASSLTEPLYEQYF